Listed below are T cell receptor beta chains from one sample, sequenced in a study of metastatic and nonmetastatic thyroid tumors. TCRdb recomputed clones from the PCR reads via MiXCR. The data show about 3,400 clones, with less than 45% seen just once and under 35% held by the top ten. The sample consisted of adjacent normal tissue. The receptor set was obtained from a male donor with papillary thyroid cancer or a benign thyroid nodule (not recorded which). Some clones in this sample may be carry-over from other donors' samples. Both conserved end residues are part of each CDR3. D genes are given only for firm matches. Only part of the rows carry a size: once, few, many, or a class if the clone is expanded.

V gene: TRBV5-1
clone size: -
CDR3 length: 15
D gene: TRBD1
J gene: TRBJ2-7
CDR3 protein: CASSLLSDRGRKQYF
CDR3 DNA: TGCGCCAGCAGCTTGCTTTCGGACAGGGGGCGCAAGCAGTACTTC

V gene: TRBV4-3
clone size: medium-sized
CDR3 length: 15
D gene: TRBD2
J gene: TRBJ2-1
CDR3 protein: CASSQSSGTMNEQFF
CDR3 DNA: TGCGCCAGCAGCCAAAGTAGCGGGACCATGAATGAGCAGTTCTTC

V gene: TRBV6-1
clone size: few
CDR3 length: 15
D gene: TRBD2
J gene: TRBJ2-2
CDR3 protein: CASSRLADNTGELFF
CDR3 DNA: TGTGCCAGCAGTCGACTAGCGGATAACACCGGGGAGCTGTTTTTT

V gene: TRBV12-3/TRBV12-4
clone size: large
CDR3 length: 15
D gene: -
J gene: TRBJ1-2
CDR3 protein: CASSLRLDSVYGYTF
CDR3 DNA: TGTGCCAGCAGTTTACGGCTCGACAGCGTCTATGGCTACACCTTC

V gene: TRBV6-2/TRBV6-3
clone size: few
CDR3 length: 15
D gene: TRBD1
J gene: TRBJ2-7
CDR3 protein: CASSFLDRVNYEQYF
CDR3 DNA: TGTGCCAGCAGCTTCTTGGACAGGGTTAACTACGAGCAGTACTTC

V gene: TRBV29-1
clone size: -
CDR3 length: 13
D gene: -
J gene: TRBJ1-2
CDR3 protein: CSVEEAGGYGYTF
CDR3 DNA: TGCAGCGTTGAAGAGGCGGGGGGCTATGGCTACACCTTC

V gene: TRBV7-2
clone size: -
CDR3 length: 14
D gene: -
J gene: TRBJ2-7
CDR3 protein: CASSLDQGAYEQYF
CDR3 DNA: TGTGCCAGCAGCTTAGATCAGGGTGCCTACGAGCAGTACTTC

V gene: TRBV12-3/TRBV12-4
clone size: -
CDR3 length: 15
D gene: -
J gene: TRBJ1-6
CDR3 protein: CASSLTPFGNSPLHF
CDR3 DNA: TGTGCCAGCAGTTTAACGCCGTTTGGGAATTCACCCCTCCACTTT

V gene: TRBV7-2
clone size: -
CDR3 length: 14
D gene: -
J gene: TRBJ2-3
CDR3 protein: CASSSRGQGDTQYF
CDR3 DNA: TGTGCCAGCAGCTCCCGGGGCCAAGGCGATACGCAGTATTTT

V gene: TRBV4-2
clone size: -
CDR3 length: 17
D gene: -
J gene: TRBJ1-2
CDR3 protein: CASSHLGEQGGDYGYTF
CDR3 DNA: TGTGCCAGCAGCCACTTGGGAGAACAGGGTGGAGACTATGGCTACACCTTC

V gene: TRBV7-7
clone size: -
CDR3 length: 13
D gene: -
J gene: TRBJ2-5
CDR3 protein: CASSSGGQETQYF
CDR3 DNA: TGTGCTAGCAGCTCCGGGGGCCAAGAGACCCAGTACTTC

V gene: TRBV19
clone size: few
CDR3 length: 12
D gene: -
J gene: TRBJ1-6
CDR3 protein: CASSIGGSPLHF
CDR3 DNA: TGTGCCAGTAGTATAGGTGGATCACCCCTCCACTTT

V gene: TRBV6-1
clone size: few
CDR3 length: 13
D gene: -
J gene: TRBJ1-2
CDR3 protein: CASRDRGPYGYTF
CDR3 DNA: TGTGCCAGCAGAGATCGGGGGCCCTATGGCTACACCTTC

V gene: TRBV7-2
clone size: -
CDR3 length: 13
D gene: -
J gene: TRBJ2-7
CDR3 protein: CASSLGKGYEQYF
CDR3 DNA: TGTGCCAGCAGCTTGGGAAAAGGATACGAGCAGTACTTC

V gene: TRBV11-1
clone size: -
CDR3 length: 15
D gene: TRBD2
J gene: TRBJ2-3
CDR3 protein: CASSSREANTDTQYF
CDR3 DNA: TGTGCCAGCAGCTCGCGGGAGGCAAACACAGATACGCAGTATTTT

V gene: TRBV18
clone size: -
CDR3 length: 15
D gene: TRBD1
J gene: TRBJ1-6
CDR3 protein: CASSPGTGIGSPLHF
CDR3 DNA: TGTGCCAGCTCCCCCGGGACAGGGATCGGATCACCCCTCCACTTT

V gene: TRBV7-3
clone size: -
CDR3 length: 13
D gene: -
J gene: TRBJ1-1
CDR3 protein: CASSFGGITEAFF
CDR3 DNA: TGTGCCAGCAGCTTCGGGGGGATCACTGAAGCTTTCTTT

V gene: TRBV12-3/TRBV12-4
clone size: -
CDR3 length: 20
D gene: TRBD2
J gene: TRBJ2-2
CDR3 protein: CASSLTGLGVGTPDTGELFF
CDR3 DNA: TGTGCCAGCAGTCTTACGGGACTAGGTGTGGGAACCCCCGACACCGGGGAGCTGTTTTTT

V gene: TRBV9
clone size: -
CDR3 length: 15
D gene: TRBD2
J gene: TRBJ2-7
CDR3 protein: CASSRGLGLSYEQYF
CDR3 DNA: TGTGCCAGCTCCAGGGGACTAGGCCTCTCCTACGAGCAGTACTTC

V gene: TRBV28
clone size: few
CDR3 length: 14
D gene: -
J gene: TRBJ2-2
CDR3 protein: CASSLRDKTGELFF
CDR3 DNA: TGTGCCAGCAGTCTCCGGGACAAGACCGGGGAGCTGTTTTTT

V gene: TRBV6-2/TRBV6-3
clone size: few
CDR3 length: 15
D gene: TRBD2
J gene: TRBJ2-1
CDR3 protein: CASSYPSGRLNEQFF
CDR3 DNA: TGTGCCAGCAGTTACCCTAGCGGGAGATTGAATGAGCAGTTCTTC

V gene: TRBV6-1
clone size: -
CDR3 length: 14
D gene: -
J gene: TRBJ1-6
CDR3 protein: CASSPGRGLSPLHF
CDR3 DNA: TGTGCCAGCAGCCCGGGCCGGGGGCTTTCACCCCTCCACTTT

V gene: TRBV7-2
clone size: -
CDR3 length: 14
D gene: -
J gene: TRBJ2-2
CDR3 protein: CVSIPYRVTGELFF
CDR3 DNA: TGTGTCAGCATCCCCTACCGGGTAACCGGGGAGCTGTTTTTT

V gene: TRBV6-2/TRBV6-3
clone size: few
CDR3 length: 15
D gene: TRBD1
J gene: TRBJ1-5
CDR3 protein: CASRGQSYSNQPQHF
CDR3 DNA: TGTGCCAGCAGGGGACAGTCGTATAGCAATCAGCCCCAGCATTTT

V gene: TRBV3-1
clone size: -
CDR3 length: 16
D gene: TRBD2
J gene: TRBJ2-7
CDR3 protein: CASSLRTSGVSYEQYF
CDR3 DNA: TGTGCCAGCAGCCTCCGGACTAGCGGGGTCTCCTACGAGCAGTACTTC

V gene: TRBV12-3/TRBV12-4
clone size: few
CDR3 length: 19
D gene: -
J gene: TRBJ2-7
CDR3 protein: CASSFHPLQDAPPTYEQYF
CDR3 DNA: TGTGCCAGCAGTTTCCACCCGCTGCAGGACGCACCCCCTACCTACGAGCAGTACTTC

V gene: TRBV19
clone size: few
CDR3 length: 13
D gene: -
J gene: TRBJ2-2
CDR3 protein: CASTLTWGGELFF
CDR3 DNA: TGTGCCAGTACCTTGACCTGGGGGGGGGAGCTGTTTTTT

V gene: TRBV12-3/TRBV12-4
clone size: -
CDR3 length: 12
D gene: -
J gene: TRBJ2-3
CDR3 protein: CASSLSTDTQYF
CDR3 DNA: TGTGCCAGCAGTTTAAGCACAGATACGCAGTATTTT

V gene: TRBV6-5
clone size: few
CDR3 length: 18
D gene: TRBD2
J gene: TRBJ2-1
CDR3 protein: CASSYSRERAGGWDEQFF
CDR3 DNA: TGTGCCAGCAGTTACTCCCGCGAGCGGGCGGGAGGGTGGGATGAGCAGTTCTTC

V gene: TRBV24-1
clone size: few
CDR3 length: 15
D gene: -
J gene: TRBJ1-5
CDR3 protein: CATSDSGRGDQPQHF
CDR3 DNA: TGTGCCACCAGTGATTCAGGACGGGGGGATCAGCCCCAGCATTTT

V gene: TRBV2
clone size: -
CDR3 length: 14
D gene: -
J gene: TRBJ1-1
CDR3 protein: CATRDGLMNTEAFF
CDR3 DNA: TGTGCCACCCGGGACGGTCTCATGAACACTGAAGCTTTCTTT

V gene: TRBV5-1
clone size: -
CDR3 length: 15
D gene: -
J gene: TRBJ2-7
CDR3 protein: CASSLGQGLTYEQYF
CDR3 DNA: TGCGCCAGCAGCTTGGGGCAGGGATTGACCTACGAGCAGTACTTC

V gene: TRBV5-1
clone size: -
CDR3 length: 16
D gene: -
J gene: TRBJ2-3
CDR3 protein: CASSQPDTGGTDTQYF
CDR3 DNA: TGCGCCAGCAGCCAACCCGACACGGGTGGCACAGATACGCAGTATTTT

V gene: TRBV19
clone size: -
CDR3 length: 13
D gene: -
J gene: TRBJ1-5
CDR3 protein: CASSDGLSQPQHF
CDR3 DNA: TGTGCCAGTAGCGACGGCTTAAGTCAGCCCCAGCATTTT

V gene: TRBV6-2/TRBV6-3
clone size: -
CDR3 length: 13
D gene: -
J gene: TRBJ1-6
CDR3 protein: CASNTVDNSPLHF
CDR3 DNA: TGTGCCAGCAATACGGTCGATAATTCACCCCTCCACTTT

V gene: TRBV2
clone size: -
CDR3 length: 15
D gene: TRBD2
J gene: TRBJ2-1
CDR3 protein: CASSWTSGSNNEQFF
CDR3 DNA: TGTGCCAGCAGTTGGACTAGCGGGAGCAACAATGAGCAGTTCTTC

V gene: TRBV28
clone size: -
CDR3 length: 14
D gene: -
J gene: TRBJ1-2
CDR3 protein: CASSSGEFDYGYTF
CDR3 DNA: TGTGCCAGCAGTTCAGGGGAATTTGACTATGGCTACACCTTC

V gene: TRBV6-1
clone size: few
CDR3 length: 15
D gene: -
J gene: TRBJ1-1
CDR3 protein: CASWPQGDMNTEAFF
CDR3 DNA: TGCGCCAGCTGGCCACAGGGAGACATGAACACTGAAGCTTTCTTT

V gene: TRBV5-4
clone size: -
CDR3 length: 15
D gene: -
J gene: TRBJ1-2
CDR3 protein: CASSPPDMPLDGYTF
CDR3 DNA: TGTGCCAGCAGCCCTCCCGACATGCCCCTCGATGGCTACACCTTC

V gene: TRBV2
clone size: few
CDR3 length: 14
D gene: -
J gene: TRBJ2-7
CDR3 protein: CASNTQGMVYEQYF
CDR3 DNA: TGTGCCAGCAACACACAGGGTATGGTCTACGAGCAGTACTTC

V gene: TRBV7-3
clone size: -
CDR3 length: 16
D gene: -
J gene: TRBJ2-3
CDR3 protein: CASSSLDGAPLDTQYF
CDR3 DNA: TGTGCCAGCAGCTCCCTGGACGGGGCGCCTCTGGATACGCAGTATTTT

V gene: TRBV24-1
clone size: -
CDR3 length: 12
D gene: -
J gene: TRBJ2-7
CDR3 protein: CATSDLEDEQYF
CDR3 DNA: TGTGCCACCAGTGATTTAGAGGACGAGCAGTACTTC

V gene: TRBV7-3
clone size: large
CDR3 length: 14
D gene: -
J gene: TRBJ2-1
CDR3 protein: CASSLTFQQGEQFF
CDR3 DNA: TGTGCCAGCAGCTTAACGTTCCAGCAAGGTGAGCAGTTCTTC

V gene: TRBV6-2/TRBV6-3
clone size: -
CDR3 length: 16
D gene: -
J gene: TRBJ2-7
CDR3 protein: CASSYSMPDGDEEQYF
CDR3 DNA: TGTGCCAGCAGTTACTCGATGCCGGACGGGGACGAAGAGCAGTACTTC

V gene: TRBV6-1
clone size: -
CDR3 length: 16
D gene: -
J gene: TRBJ1-2
CDR3 protein: CASSTDTGASNYGYTF
CDR3 DNA: TGTGCCAGCAGTACAGATACCGGGGCCTCTAACTATGGCTACACCTTC

V gene: TRBV9
clone size: -
CDR3 length: 15
D gene: -
J gene: TRBJ2-3
CDR3 protein: CASSAYTVGTDTQYF
CDR3 DNA: TGTGCCAGCAGCGCCTACACCGTCGGCACAGATACGCAGTATTTT

V gene: TRBV19
clone size: -
CDR3 length: 14
D gene: TRBD1
J gene: TRBJ1-1
CDR3 protein: CASSYRGEGTEAFF
CDR3 DNA: TGTGCCAGTAGCTACAGGGGAGAAGGTACTGAAGCTTTCTTT

V gene: TRBV6-2/TRBV6-3
clone size: few
CDR3 length: 13
D gene: -
J gene: TRBJ2-3
CDR3 protein: CASSYSFQAAQYF
CDR3 DNA: TGTGCCAGCAGTTACTCGTTCCAGGCGGCACAGTATTTT